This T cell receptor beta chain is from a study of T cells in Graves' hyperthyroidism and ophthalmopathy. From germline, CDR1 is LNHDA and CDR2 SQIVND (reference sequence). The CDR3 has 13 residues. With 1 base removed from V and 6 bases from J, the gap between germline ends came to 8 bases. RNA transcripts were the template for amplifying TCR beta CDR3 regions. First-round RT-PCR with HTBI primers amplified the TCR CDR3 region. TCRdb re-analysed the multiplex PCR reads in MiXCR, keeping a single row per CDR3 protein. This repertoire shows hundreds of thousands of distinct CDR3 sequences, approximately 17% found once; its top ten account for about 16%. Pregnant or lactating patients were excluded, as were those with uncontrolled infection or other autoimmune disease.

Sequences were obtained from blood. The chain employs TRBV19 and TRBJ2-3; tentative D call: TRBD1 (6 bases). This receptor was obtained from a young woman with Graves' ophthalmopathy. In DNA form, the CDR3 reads TGTGCCAGTAGTATAGCCAGGGGTGATACGCAGTATTTT. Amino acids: CASSIARGDTQYF.